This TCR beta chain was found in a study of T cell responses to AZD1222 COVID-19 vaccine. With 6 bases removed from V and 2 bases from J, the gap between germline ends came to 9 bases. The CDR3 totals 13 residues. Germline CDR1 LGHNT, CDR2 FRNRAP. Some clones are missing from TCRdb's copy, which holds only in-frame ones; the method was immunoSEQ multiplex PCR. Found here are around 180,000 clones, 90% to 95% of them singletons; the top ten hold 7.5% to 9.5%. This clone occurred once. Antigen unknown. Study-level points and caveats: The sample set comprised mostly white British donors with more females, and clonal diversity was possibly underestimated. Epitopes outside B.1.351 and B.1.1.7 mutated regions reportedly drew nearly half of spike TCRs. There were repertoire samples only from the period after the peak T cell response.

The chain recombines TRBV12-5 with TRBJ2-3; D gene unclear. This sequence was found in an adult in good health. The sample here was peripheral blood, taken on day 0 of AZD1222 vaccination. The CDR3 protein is CASGRDNTDTQYF. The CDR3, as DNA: TGTGCTAGTGGACGCGACAACACAGATACGCAGTATTTT.